The 24 T cell receptor beta chains below come from one sample, sequenced in a study of shared clonotypes between healthy human individuals. Sequenced by immunoSEQ multiplex PCR; TCRdb stores in-frame clones only, minus some. The table records about 960,000 clones, 70% to 85% of them present only once. What was sequenced was memory CD4+ T cells sorted from blood. The subset is: CD45RA-negative fraction. The receptors were gathered from a man in his late teens or twenties in good health.

The rearrangement links TRBV7-9 to TRBJ1-6; D is possibly TRBD1 (5 bases). CDR1 is SEHNR and CDR2 is FQNEAQ in the germline V gene (reference sequence). V lost 1 base and J 6 bases, leaving 10 bases between the germline ends. This CDR3 spans 15 amino acids. CDR3 coding DNA: TGTGCCAGCAGCTTAGACAGGAGGCCTAATTCACCCCTCCACTTT. It specifies CASSLDRRPNSPLHF.

V and J are TRBV6-5 and TRBJ2-3, with TRBD2 matching 7 bases. The V gene's germline CDR1 is MNHEY and CDR2 SVGAGI. Germline trimming cut 7 bases from V and 1 base from J; bases unmatched to any gene: 8. CDR3 size: 15 residues. CDR3 protein: CASTSATSGTDTQYF. The CDR3, as DNA: TGTGCCAGCACCTCCGCTACTAGCGGCACAGATACGCAGTATTTT.

V is TRBV5-1 and J is TRBJ2-5, with D possibly being TRBD2 (7 bases). CDR1 SGHRS and CDR2 YFSETQ come from the germline V gene. The CDR3 loop spans 16 amino acids. Trimming stripped 3 bases from V and 4 bases from J, with 19 bases between. The CDR3 reads CASSWGWGRERETQYF. CDR3 bases: TGCGCCAGCAGCTGGGGATGGGGGCGGGAGCGAGAGACCCAGTACTTC.

CDR3 bases: TGTGCCAGCAGCCTTGGGGGCGGGGGGTCCTATAATTCACCCCTCCACTTT. Residues: CASSLGGGGSYNSPLHF. This chain uses TRBV7-8 with TRBJ1-6; perhaps TRBD1 as D (6 bases). From germline, CDR1 is SGHVS and CDR2 FQNEAQ. The V and J ends lost 5 bases and 1 base respectively, with 15 bases between them. The CDR3 covers 17 residues.

Notes on this clone: At the DNA level, this CDR3 is encoded by other sequences in the same sample as well. The chain joins TRBV7-9 to TRBJ2-6, with a possible D match to TRBD1 (5 bases). The germline CDR1 and CDR2 sequences are SEHNR and FQNEAQ (reference sequence). This CDR3 is 14 amino acids long. V dropped 8 bases and J dropped 0 bases, with 8 bases sitting between them. CDR3 in DNA: TGTGCCAGCTCTAGGGGCTCTGGGGCCAACGTCCTGACTTTC. The encoded protein is CASSRGSGANVLTF.

This rearrangement joins TRBV12-5 to TRBJ2-2; 8 bases are a match to TRBD2. The V gene's germline CDR1 is LGHNT and CDR2 FRNRAP. J lost 6 bases, V lost 8 bases, and 2 bases had no gene match. The CDR3 covers 12 residues. The chain's CDR3 is CASRGGPGELFF. DNA for the CDR3: TGTGCTAGTCGGGGGGGCCCCGGGGAGCTGTTTTTT.

Only one count was recorded for this clone. The rearrangement uses TRBV5-1 and TRBJ2-5; perhaps TRBD1 as D (6 bases). The V gene's germline CDR1 is SGHRS and CDR2 YFSETQ. V was cut by 2 bases and J by 2 bases, with 10 bases left in between. The CDR3 is 14 amino acids. The CDR3 region is CASSFAGEQETQYF. CDR3 coding DNA: TGCGCCAGCAGCTTTGCAGGGGAACAAGAGACCCAGTACTTC.

This clone has a handful of counts. The chain employs TRBV7-9 and TRBJ2-3; 8 nucleotides line up with TRBD1. Germline V lookup: CDR1 SEHNR, CDR2 FQNEAQ (reference sequence). The junction had 8 bases not matched to a gene; V was cut back by 6 bases and J by 3 bases. The CDR3 covers 15 residues. The CDR3 DNA sequence: TGTGCCAGCAGTTCCTACCAGGGGGCAACAGATACGCAGTATTTT. Protein: CASSSYQGATDTQYF.

The chain is built from TRBV6-4 and TRBJ1-1; D is unresolved. In germline, CDR1 is MRHNA, CDR2 SNTAGT. The CDR3 has 13 amino acids. Deletions cut 6 bases from V and 1 base from J, with 9 bases between. The chain's CDR3 is CASSTNGNTEAFF. DNA of the CDR3: TGTGCCAGCAGCACCAATGGGAACACTGAAGCTTTCTTT.

This chain connects TRBV18 to TRBJ1-1, with unresolved D. Looked up from germline, CDR1 is KGHSH and CDR2 is LQKENI. V was shortened by 0 bases and J by 3 bases, with 5 bases between the two germline ends. The CDR3 is made up of 13 amino acids. DNA for the CDR3: TGTGCCAGCTCACCACCGTTCGACACTGAAGCTTTCTTT. Translated: CASSPPFDTEAFF.

The chain employs TRBV19 and TRBJ2-1; D is unclear. Germline V gene lookup returns CDR1 LNHDA and CDR2 SQIVND (reference sequence). This CDR3 has 13 residues. Trimming shortened V by 4 bases and J by 4 bases, and 8 bases separated the two germline ends. Here the CDR3 reads CASSTTKYNEQFF. CDR3 coding DNA: TGTGCCAGTAGTACTACTAAGTACAATGAGCAGTTCTTC.

This chain uses TRBV6-1 with TRBJ2-3; perhaps TRBD2 as D (5 bases). This CDR3 has 14 residues. V was trimmed by 0 bases and J by 5 bases, leaving 9 bases between them. Germline V lookup: CDR1 MNHNS, CDR2 SASEGT. The CDR3 region has the DNA TGTGCCAGCAGTGAAGCGGGAGACGTAGATACGCAGTATTTT. It specifies CASSEAGDVDTQYF.

The chain links TRBV10-2 to TRBJ2-7; 7 bases fit TRBD2. This CDR3 is 11 amino acids long. Germline V CDR1 and CDR2: WSHSY, SAAADI. The junction had 6 bases not matched to a gene; V was cut back by 11 bases and J by 5 bases. DNA of the CDR3: TGCGCCGCCGGGGGGTCGAACGAGCAGTACTTC. This codes for CAAGGSNEQYF.

This clone was counted only a few times. The V gene is TRBV4-2, the J gene TRBJ2-5; 15 positions match TRBD2. The germline gives CDR1 LGHNA, CDR2 YNFKEQ. Trimming removed 3 bases from V and 2 bases from J; junction bases left unmatched: 4. The CDR3 runs to 17 residues. This chain's CDR3 is CASSQGTSGGFQETQYF. CDR3 DNA: TGTGCCAGCAGCCAGGGGACTAGCGGGGGGTTTCAAGAGACCCAGTACTTC.

The V gene is TRBV4-1, the J gene TRBJ1-5, with D uncertain. With 2 bases removed from V and 4 bases from J, the gap between germline ends came to 6 bases. Germline lookup yields CDR1 MGHRA and CDR2 YSYEKL. The CDR3 is 13 amino acids. Written as DNA, the CDR3 is TGCGCCAGCAGCCAATCGGAAAATCAGCCCCAGCATTTT. Protein product: CASSQSENQPQHF.

This clone was detected only once. The V gene is TRBV10-3, the J gene TRBJ2-5, with 9 bases lining up with TRBD2. CDR3 length: 13 residues. The V gene end was trimmed by 10 bases and the J gene end by 5 bases; junction bases not matched to a gene: 8. Germline assignment: CDR1 ENHRY and CDR2 SYGVKD. This CDR3 reads CATLAGPGETQYF. The CDR3 DNA is TGTGCCACCCTAGCGGGACCTGGGGAGACCCAGTACTTC.

This sequence joins TRBV5-1 and TRBJ2-1, with D perhaps matching TRBD2 (7 bases). CDR1 is SGHRS and CDR2 is YFSETQ in the germline V gene. The CDR3 sequence is 16 residues long. Trimming took off 4 bases at V and 6 bases at J, with 20 bases between the two ends. CDR3 nucleotides: TGCGCCAGCAGCCCCGAATCGGGGCGGGGGCCCAATGAGCAGTTCTTC. Translated, it gives CASSPESGRGPNEQFF. Full variable domain (rest looked up from reference TRBV5-1 and TRBJ2-1): KAGVTQTPRYLIKTRGQQVTLSCSPISGHRSVSWYQQTPGQGLQFLFEYFSETQRNKGNFPGRFSGRQFSNSRSEMNVSTLELGDSALYLCASSPESGRGPNEQFFGPGTRLTVL.

V is TRBV5-1 and J is TRBJ1-2; D remains unclear. The germline V and J ends were trimmed by 0 bases and 6 bases, with 9 bases remaining between them. From germline, CDR1 is SGHRS and CDR2 YFSETQ. The CDR3 contains 13 residues. CDR3 loop: CASSLDGPDGYTF. As DNA, the CDR3 is TGCGCCAGCAGCTTGGATGGTCCTGATGGCTACACCTTC.

The chain employs TRBV5-1 and TRBJ1-2, with D possibly matching TRBD1 (6 bases). Germline loops: CDR1 SGHRS, CDR2 YFSETQ. Trimming cost V 4 bases and J 8 bases, with 15 bases left between them. The CDR3 covers 13 residues. The CDR3 loop is CASSRRTAEGYTF. CDR3 nucleotides: TGCGCCAGCAGCAGGAGGACAGCCGAGGGCTACACCTTC.

In nucleotides, the CDR3 is TGTGCCAGCAGCTTAATGCCAGGGGGGACCTACGAGCAGTACTTC. This encodes CASSLMPGGTYEQYF. This sequence joins TRBV7-3 and TRBJ2-7; D is possibly TRBD1 (7 bases). This CDR3 spans 15 amino acids. V was cut by 1 base and J by 2 bases, with 12 bases left in between. CDR1 and CDR2 (germline): SGHTA, FQGTGA. The full variable domain, in which reference TRBV7-3 and TRBJ2-7 provide the parts outside the CDR3, is GAGVSQTPSNKVTEKGKYVELRCDPISGHTALYWYRQSLGQGPEFLIYFQGTGAADDSGLPNDRFFAVRPEGSVSTLKIQRTERGDSAVYLCASSLMPGGTYEQYFGPGTRLTVT.

This clone showed up just a few times. The chain is built from TRBV9 and TRBJ2-1, with D possibly being TRBD2 (5 bases). CDR3 length equals 14 residues. Germline V CDR1 and CDR2: SGDLS, YYNGEE. With 1 base removed from V and 5 bases from J, the gap between germline ends came to 10 bases. The CDR3 bases are TGTGCCAGCAGCGTAAGGGAGCCCAACAATGAGCAGTTCTTC. It encodes CASSVREPNNEQFF.

The rearrangement links TRBV29-1 to TRBJ1-5; TRBD1 matches 7 bases. This CDR3 spans 13 amino acids. Germline-derived CDR1 and CDR2 are SQVTM and ANQGSEA. V lost 6 bases and J lost 5; bases outside the gene matches: 7. CDR3 sequence reads: CSVSQGLDQPQHF. CDR3 in DNA: TGCAGCGTCTCACAGGGGCTAGATCAGCCCCAGCATTTT.

Concerning this clone: Other DNA variants within this sample encode the same CDR3. The chain uses TRBV11-2 and TRBJ2-2; D might be TRBD2 (5 bases). The CDR3 has 14 amino acids. V was clipped by 3 bases and J by 3 bases, with 8 bases between them. CDR1 and CDR2 from the germline V gene are SGHAT and FQNNGV. CDR3 nucleotides: TGTGCCAGCAGCTTGAGCGGCCACACCGGGGAGCTGTTTTTT. This gives the protein CASSLSGHTGELFF.

A remark on this clone: The sample holds other DNA sequences that translate to the same CDR3. CDR3: CAISEPLAGATDTQYF. The CDR3 coding sequence is TGTGCCATCAGTGAGCCGCTGGCGGGGGCCACAGATACGCAGTATTTT. The rearrangement links TRBV10-3 to TRBJ2-3, with D possibly TRBD2 on 7 matching bases. The V end lost 2 bases, the J end lost 2 bases, and 14 bases lay between the germline ends. This CDR3 is 16 amino acids long. Germline V gene data show CDR1 as ENHRY and CDR2 as SYGVKD.